In this sample, the clone carrying this T cell receptor (beta chain) turned up a few times. The source of the sample is a study of cytomegalovirus exposure and HLA in healthy donors. Overall study: A prior analysis found 95 million to 140 million unique TCR beta sequences from around 190 million T cells. Of all 400 or so donors who were genotyped, about 80% belonged to the Caucasian-associated ancestry cluster.

CDR1 is SEHNR, CDR2 FQNEAQ, per germline (reference sequence). CDR3 length: 15 amino acids. Unmatched junction bases numbered 4, after V lost 1 base and J lost 5 bases. PCR employed 60 Vbeta and 13 Jbeta primers. Some clones are missing from TCRdb's copy, which holds only in-frame ones; the method was immunoSEQ multiplex PCR. Of 95,000 to 120,000 clones listed, about 64% are singletons. The rearrangement links TRBV7-9 to TRBJ1-4; 7 nucleotides align to TRBD1. This sequence originates from a man aged 18 to 30 in good health and CMV-seropositive. The sequenced sample was PBMCs. The CDR3: CASSLVLGQNEKLFF. The CDR3 DNA is TGTGCCAGCAGCTTAGTACTGGGACAGAATGAAAAACTGTTTTTT.